This T cell receptor (beta chain) was sequenced in a study of cytomegalovirus exposure and HLA in healthy donors. Study-level points and caveats: In most subjects, TCR beta sequences reportedly gave accurate predictions of HLA-A and HLA-B alleles. Clonal expansion, a later analysis showed, was greater in HLA-associated TCR beta chains than in equally common others. Prior analysis indicated that the majority of TCR beta V segments exhibited productivity approximately 87% or approximately 30% of the time. In all likelihood, a cluster of highly shared sequence variants was a sequencing artifact.

Vbeta (60) and Jbeta (13) primers were used in the PCR. Using immunoSEQ multiplex PCR, the repertoire was profiled, and TCRdb retains in-frame clones only, with some absent. The sample includes over 150,000 clones, around four fifths of them seen just once. The CDR3 covers 13 residues. Germline CDR1 LNHDA, CDR2 SQIVND (reference sequence). The germline V and J ends were trimmed by 6 bases and 16 bases, with 22 bases remaining between them. For this clone: Its antigen is not identified.

Source material: PBMCs. The rearrangement joins TRBV19 to TRBJ2-1; tentative D call: TRBD2 (6 bases). The receptor's source is a woman in her sixties or seventies in good health and CMV-seropositive. The CDR3 region is CASRGTFVSSHFF. CDR3 nucleotide sequence: TGTGCCAGTAGGGGGACTTTCGTGTCCTCCCATTTCTTC.